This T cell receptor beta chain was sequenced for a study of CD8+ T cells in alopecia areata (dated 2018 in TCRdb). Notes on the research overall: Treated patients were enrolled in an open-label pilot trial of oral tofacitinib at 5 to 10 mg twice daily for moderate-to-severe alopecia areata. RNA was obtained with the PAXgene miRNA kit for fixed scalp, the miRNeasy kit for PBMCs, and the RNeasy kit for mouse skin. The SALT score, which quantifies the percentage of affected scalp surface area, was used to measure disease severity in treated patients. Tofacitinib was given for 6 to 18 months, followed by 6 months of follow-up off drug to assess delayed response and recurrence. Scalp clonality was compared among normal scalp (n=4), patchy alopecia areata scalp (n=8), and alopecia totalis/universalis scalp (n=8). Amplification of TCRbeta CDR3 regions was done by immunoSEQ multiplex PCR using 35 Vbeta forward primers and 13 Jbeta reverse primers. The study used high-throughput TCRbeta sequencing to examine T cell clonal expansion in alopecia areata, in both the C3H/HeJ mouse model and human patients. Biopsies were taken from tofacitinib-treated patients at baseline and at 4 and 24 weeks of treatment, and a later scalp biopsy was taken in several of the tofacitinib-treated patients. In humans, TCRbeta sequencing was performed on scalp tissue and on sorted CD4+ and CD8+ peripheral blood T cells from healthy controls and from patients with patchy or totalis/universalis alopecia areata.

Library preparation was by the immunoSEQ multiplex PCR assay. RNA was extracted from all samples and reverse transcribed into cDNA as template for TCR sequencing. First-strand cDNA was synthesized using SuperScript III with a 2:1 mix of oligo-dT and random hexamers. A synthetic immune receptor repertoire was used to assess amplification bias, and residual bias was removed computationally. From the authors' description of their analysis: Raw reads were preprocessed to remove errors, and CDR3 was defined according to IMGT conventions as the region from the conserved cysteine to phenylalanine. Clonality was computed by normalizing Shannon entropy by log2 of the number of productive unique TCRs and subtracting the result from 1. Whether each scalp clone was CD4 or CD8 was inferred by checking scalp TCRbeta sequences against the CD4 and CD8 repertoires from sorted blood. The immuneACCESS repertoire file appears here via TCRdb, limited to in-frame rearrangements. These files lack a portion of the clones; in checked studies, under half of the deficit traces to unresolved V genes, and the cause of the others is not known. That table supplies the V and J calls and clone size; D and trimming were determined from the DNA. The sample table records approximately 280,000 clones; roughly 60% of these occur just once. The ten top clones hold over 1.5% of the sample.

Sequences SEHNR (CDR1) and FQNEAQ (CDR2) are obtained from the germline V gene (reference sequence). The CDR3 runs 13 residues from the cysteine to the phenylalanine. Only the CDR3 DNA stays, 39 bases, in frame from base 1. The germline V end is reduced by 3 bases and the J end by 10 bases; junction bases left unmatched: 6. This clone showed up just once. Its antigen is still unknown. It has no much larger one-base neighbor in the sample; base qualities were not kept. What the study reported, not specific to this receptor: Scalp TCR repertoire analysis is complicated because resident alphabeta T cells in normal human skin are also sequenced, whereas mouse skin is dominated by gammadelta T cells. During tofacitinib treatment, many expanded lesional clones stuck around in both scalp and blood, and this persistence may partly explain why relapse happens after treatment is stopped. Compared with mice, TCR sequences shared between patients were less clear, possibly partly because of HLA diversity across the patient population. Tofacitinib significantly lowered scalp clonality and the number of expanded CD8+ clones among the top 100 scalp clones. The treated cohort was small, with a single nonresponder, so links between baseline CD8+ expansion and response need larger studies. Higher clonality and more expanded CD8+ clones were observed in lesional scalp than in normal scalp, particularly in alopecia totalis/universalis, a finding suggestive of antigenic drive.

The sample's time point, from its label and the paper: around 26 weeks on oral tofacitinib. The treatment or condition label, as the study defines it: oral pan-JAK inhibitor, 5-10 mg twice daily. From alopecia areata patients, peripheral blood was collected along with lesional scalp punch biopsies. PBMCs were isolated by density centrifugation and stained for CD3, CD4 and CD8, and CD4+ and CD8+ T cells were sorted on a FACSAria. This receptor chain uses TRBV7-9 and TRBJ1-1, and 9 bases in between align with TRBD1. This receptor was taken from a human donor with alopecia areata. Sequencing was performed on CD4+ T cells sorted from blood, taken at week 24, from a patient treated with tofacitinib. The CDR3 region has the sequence CASSFTGGEGAFF. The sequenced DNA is TGTGCCAGCAGCTTTACAGGGGGCGAGGGAGCTTTCTTT.